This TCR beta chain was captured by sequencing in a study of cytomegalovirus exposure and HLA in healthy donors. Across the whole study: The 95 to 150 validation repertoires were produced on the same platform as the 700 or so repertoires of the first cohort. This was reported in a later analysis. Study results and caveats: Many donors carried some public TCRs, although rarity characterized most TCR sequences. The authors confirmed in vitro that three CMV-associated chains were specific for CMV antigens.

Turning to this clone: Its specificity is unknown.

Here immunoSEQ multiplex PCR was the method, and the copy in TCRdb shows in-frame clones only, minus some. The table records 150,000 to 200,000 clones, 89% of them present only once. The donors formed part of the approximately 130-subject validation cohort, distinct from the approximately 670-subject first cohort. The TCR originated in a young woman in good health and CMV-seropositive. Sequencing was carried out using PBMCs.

CDR3 nucleotide sequence: TGCGCCAGCAGCCCGTCCTCAGGGTTCTCTGGAAACACCATATATTTT. This sequence encodes CASSPSSGFSGNTIYF. V is TRBV5-1 and J is TRBJ1-3, with D perhaps TRBD1 (5 bases). The V end was cut by 4 bases, the J end by 0 bases, with 14 bases between. The CDR3 runs 16 residues. From germline, CDR1 is SGHRS and CDR2 YFSETQ. Full variable domain (missing parts from reference TRBV5-1 and TRBJ1-3): KAGVTQTPRYLIKTRGQQVTLSCSPISGHRSVSWYQQTPGQGLQFLFEYFSETQRNKGNFPGRFSGRQFSNSRSEMNVSTLELGDSALYLCASSPSSGFSGNTIYFGEGSWLTVV.